This T cell receptor beta chain came from a study of beta chain features in type 1 diabetes. The wider study: Healthy donors, compared against patients, showed similar age, gender and cell yields. Findings and caveats of the study: The cDNA sequencing approach could over-represent high-TCR-expressing cells. Any role of HLA type in TCRB rearrangement remained unresolved here.

With regard to this clone: The antigen is unknown.

The investigators reverse transcribed all of the isolated RNA, so they sequenced expressed TCRB transcripts. Sequenced by immunoSEQ multiplex PCR; TCRdb stores in-frame clones only, minus some. The sample gives about 360,000 clones, around 12% of which show up once; 0.017% is in the top ten. Sequencing was performed on naive CD4+ T cells from blood. The receptor was isolated from a man younger than 35 in good health.

The CDR3, as DNA: TGTGCCAGCAGGGGAGATGGCTCACCCCTCCACTTT. Its translation is CASRGDGSPLHF. This chain connects TRBV2 to TRBJ1-6; D is unresolved. The CDR3 has 12 residues. Germline assignment: CDR1 SNHLY and CDR2 FYNNEI. Deletions cut 6 bases from V and 10 bases from J, with 10 bases between.